The text below deals with one T cell receptor beta chain. This sample was included in a study of shared clonotypes between healthy human individuals. As for the study in general: The people who gave samples were a couple of women and a few men aged 18 to 49.

The donors were adults (healthy and HIV-negative) with no recent acute infections or vaccinations. Germline CDR1 and CDR2: SGHRS and YFSETQ. Trimming took 4 bases from V and 4 from J, leaving 23 bases between them. The CDR3 totals 17 residues. Using immunoSEQ multiplex PCR, the repertoire was profiled, and TCRdb retains in-frame clones only, with some absent. The sample consists of 600,000 to 750,000 clones, 55% to 75% of them appearing once. This chain uses TRBV5-1 with TRBJ1-1; TRBD1 might be the D (6 bases). The TCR comes from a woman under 40 in good health. The sequenced sample consisted of memory CD4+ T cells sorted from blood. Regarding subset: CD45RA-negative fraction. CDR3 amino acids: CASSAGDVGRVRTEAFF. The CDR3 bases are TGCGCCAGCAGCGCAGGGGACGTGGGACGAGTCCGCACTGAAGCTTTCTTT.